This entry features one T cell receptor (beta chain) sequence. The target antigen is unknown. Clones were read by immunoSEQ multiplex PCR, and TCRdb kept only the in-frame ones, dropping some. The repertoire consists of 250,000 to 300,000 clones, with 90% to 95% occurring once and the leading ten covering 0.55%. This entry belongs to a study of T cell responses to AZD1222 COVID-19 vaccine. General study findings and limits: Epitopes outside B.1.351 and B.1.1.7 mutated regions reportedly drew nearly half of spike TCRs.

Unmatched junction bases numbered 2, after V lost 3 bases and J lost 9 bases. CDR1 and CDR2 (germline): MDHEN, SYDVKM. CDR3 length: 11 residues. V and J are TRBV28 and TRBJ2-7, with 7 nucleotides matching TRBD2. The clonotype originates from an adult who received the AZD1222 COVID-19 vaccine. The sequencing used peripheral blood, collected 28 days after the second AZD1222 dose. The CDR3 reads CASSFREVQYF. The CDR3 coding sequence is TGTGCCAGCAGTTTCCGGGAGGTGCAGTACTTC.